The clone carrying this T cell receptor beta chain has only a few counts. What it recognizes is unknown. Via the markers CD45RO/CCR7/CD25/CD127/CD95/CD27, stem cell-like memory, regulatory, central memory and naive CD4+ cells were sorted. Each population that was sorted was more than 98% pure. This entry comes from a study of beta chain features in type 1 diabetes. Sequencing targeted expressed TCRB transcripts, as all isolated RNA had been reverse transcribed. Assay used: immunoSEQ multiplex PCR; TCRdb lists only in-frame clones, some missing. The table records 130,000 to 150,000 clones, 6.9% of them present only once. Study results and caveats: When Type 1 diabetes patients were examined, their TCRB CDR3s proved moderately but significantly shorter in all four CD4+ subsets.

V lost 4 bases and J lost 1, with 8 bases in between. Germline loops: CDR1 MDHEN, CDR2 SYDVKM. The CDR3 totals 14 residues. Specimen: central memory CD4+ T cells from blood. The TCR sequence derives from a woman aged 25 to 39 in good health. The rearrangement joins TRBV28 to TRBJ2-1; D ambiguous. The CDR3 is CASSYGVSYNEQFF. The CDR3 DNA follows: TGTGCCAGCAGTTATGGAGTTTCCTACAATGAGCAGTTCTTC.